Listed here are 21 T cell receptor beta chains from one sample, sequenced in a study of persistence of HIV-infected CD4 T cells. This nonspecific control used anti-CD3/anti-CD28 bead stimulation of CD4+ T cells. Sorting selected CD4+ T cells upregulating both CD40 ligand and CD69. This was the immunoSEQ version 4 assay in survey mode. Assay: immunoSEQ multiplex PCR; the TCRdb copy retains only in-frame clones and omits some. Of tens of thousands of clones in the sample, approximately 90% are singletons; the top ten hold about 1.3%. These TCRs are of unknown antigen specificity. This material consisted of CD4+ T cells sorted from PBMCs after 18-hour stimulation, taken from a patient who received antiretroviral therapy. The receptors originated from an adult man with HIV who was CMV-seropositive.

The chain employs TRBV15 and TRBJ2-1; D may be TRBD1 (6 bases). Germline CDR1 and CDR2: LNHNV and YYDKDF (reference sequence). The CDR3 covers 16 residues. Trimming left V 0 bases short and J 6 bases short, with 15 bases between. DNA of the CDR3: TGTGCCACCAGCAGAGATGAGGCAGGGGCGACCAATGAGCAGTTCTTC. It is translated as CATSRDEAGATNEQFF.

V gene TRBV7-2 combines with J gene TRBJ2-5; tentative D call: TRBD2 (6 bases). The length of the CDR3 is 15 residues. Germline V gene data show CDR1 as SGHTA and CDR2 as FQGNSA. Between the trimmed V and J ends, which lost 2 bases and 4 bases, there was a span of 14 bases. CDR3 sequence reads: CASSLNAGPGETQYF. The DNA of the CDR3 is TGTGCCAGCAGCTTAAATGCGGGGCCAGGAGAGACCCAGTACTTC.

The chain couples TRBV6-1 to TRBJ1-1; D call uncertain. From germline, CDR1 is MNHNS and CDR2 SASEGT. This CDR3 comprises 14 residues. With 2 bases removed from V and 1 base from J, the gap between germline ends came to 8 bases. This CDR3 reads CASSERAGNTEAFF. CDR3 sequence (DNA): TGTGCCAGCAGTGAAAGGGCCGGGAACACTGAAGCTTTCTTT.

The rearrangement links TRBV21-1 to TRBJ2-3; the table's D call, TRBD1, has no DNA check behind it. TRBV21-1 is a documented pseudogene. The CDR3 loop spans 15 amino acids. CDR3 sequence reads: CASSKEQPVGDTQYF. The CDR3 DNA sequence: TGTGCCAGCAGCAAAGAACAGCCAGTGGGAGATACGCAGTATTTT.

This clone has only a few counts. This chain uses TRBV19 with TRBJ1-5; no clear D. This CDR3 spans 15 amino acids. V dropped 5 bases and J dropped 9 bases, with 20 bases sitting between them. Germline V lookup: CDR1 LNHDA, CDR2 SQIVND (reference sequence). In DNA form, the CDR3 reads TGTGCCAGTAGTCCGGAAAGTGGTAGAGGGAGGCCCCAGCATTTT. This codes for CASSPESGRGRPQHF.

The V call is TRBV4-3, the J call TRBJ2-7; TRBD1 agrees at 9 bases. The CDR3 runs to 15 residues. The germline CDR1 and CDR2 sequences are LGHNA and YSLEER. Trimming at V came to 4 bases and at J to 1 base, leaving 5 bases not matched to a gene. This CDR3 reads CASSPEDRGSYEQYF. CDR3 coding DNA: TGCGCCAGCAGCCCGGAGGACAGGGGTTCCTACGAGCAGTACTTC.

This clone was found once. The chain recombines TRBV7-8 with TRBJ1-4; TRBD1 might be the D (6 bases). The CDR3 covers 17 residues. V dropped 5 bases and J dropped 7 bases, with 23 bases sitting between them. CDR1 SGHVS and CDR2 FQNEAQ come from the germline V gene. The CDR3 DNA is TGTGCCAGCAGCCCGAGGAGCAGGGGCGGGGGTAGTGAAAAACTGTTTTTT. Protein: CASSPRSRGGGSEKLFF.

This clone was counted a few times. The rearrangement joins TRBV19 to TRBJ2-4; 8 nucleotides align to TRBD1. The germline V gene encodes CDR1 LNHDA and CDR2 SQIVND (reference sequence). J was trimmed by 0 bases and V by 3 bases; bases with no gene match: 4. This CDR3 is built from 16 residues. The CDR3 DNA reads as TGTGCCAGTAGTATCCAGGGGGCGTTAGCCAAAAACATTCAGTACTTC. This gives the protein CASSIQGALAKNIQYF.

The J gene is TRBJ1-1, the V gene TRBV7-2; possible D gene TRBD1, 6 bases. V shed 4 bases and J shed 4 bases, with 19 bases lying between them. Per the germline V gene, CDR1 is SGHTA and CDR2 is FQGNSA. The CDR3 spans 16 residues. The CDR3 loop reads CASSSGQGIGGTEAFF. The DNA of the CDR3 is TGTGCCAGCAGCTCAGGGCAGGGGATAGGAGGCACTGAAGCTTTCTTT.

This CDR3 reads CASSQERGQGYGYTF. The CDR3 coding sequence is TGTGCCAGCAGCCAAGAGAGGGGGCAGGGGTATGGCTACACCTTC. V is TRBV14 and J is TRBJ1-2; TRBD1 agrees at 7 bases. The length of the CDR3 is 15 residues. The germline gives CDR1 SGHDN, CDR2 FVKESK. With V trimmed by 0 bases and J by 5 bases, 6 bases remained unmatched.

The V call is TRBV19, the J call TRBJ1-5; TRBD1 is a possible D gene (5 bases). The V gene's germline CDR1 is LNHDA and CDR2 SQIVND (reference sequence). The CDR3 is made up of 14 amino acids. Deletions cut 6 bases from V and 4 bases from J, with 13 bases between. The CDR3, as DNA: TGTGCCAGTAGCACCATGCAGGGAAATCAGCCCCAGCATTTT. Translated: CASSTMQGNQPQHF.

CDR3 nucleotides: TGTGCCATCAGTGAGTCGACTAGCGGGGGGCAAGAGACCCAGTACTTC. It is translated as CAISESTSGGQETQYF. J is TRBJ2-5 and V is TRBV10-3; the match to TRBD2 covers 13 bases. This CDR3 is 16 amino acids long. Germline values: CDR1 ENHRY, CDR2 SYGVKD. The ends lost 0 bases at V and 2 bases at J; junction bases unmatched: 0.

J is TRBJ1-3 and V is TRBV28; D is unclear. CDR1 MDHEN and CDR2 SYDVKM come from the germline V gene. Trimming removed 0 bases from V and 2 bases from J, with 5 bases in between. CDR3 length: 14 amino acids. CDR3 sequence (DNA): TGTGCCAGCAGTTTATGGGGAACTGGAAACACCATATATTTT. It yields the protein CASSLWGTGNTIYF.

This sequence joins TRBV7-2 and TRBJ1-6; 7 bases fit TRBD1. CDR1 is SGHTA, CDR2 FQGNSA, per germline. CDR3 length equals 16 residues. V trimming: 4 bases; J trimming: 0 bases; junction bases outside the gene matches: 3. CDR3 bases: TGTGCCAGCAGCTCGGGACAGTCCTCCTATAATTCACCCCTCCACTTT. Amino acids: CASSSGQSSYNSPLHF.

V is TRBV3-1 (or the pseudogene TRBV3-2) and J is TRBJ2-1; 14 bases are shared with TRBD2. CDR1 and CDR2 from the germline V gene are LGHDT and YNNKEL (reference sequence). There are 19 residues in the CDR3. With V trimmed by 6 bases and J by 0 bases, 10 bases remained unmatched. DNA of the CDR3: TGTGCCAGCAGAGCGTTCGGGACTAGCGGGGGCAGCTCCTACAATGAGCAGTTCTTC. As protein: CASRAFGTSGGSSYNEQFF.

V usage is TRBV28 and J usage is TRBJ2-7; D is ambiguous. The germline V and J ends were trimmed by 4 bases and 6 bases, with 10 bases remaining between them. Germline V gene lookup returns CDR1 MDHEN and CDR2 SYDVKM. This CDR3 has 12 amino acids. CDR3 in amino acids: CASSSARGEQYF. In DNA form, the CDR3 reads TGTGCCAGCAGTTCCGCCCGAGGCGAGCAGTACTTC.

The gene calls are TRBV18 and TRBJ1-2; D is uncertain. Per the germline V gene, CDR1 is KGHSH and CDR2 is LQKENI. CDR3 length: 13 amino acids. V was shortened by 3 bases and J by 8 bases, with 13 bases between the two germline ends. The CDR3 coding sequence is TGTGCCAGCTCACCCTCGGACTCTCGCGGCTACACCTTC. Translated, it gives CASSPSDSRGYTF.

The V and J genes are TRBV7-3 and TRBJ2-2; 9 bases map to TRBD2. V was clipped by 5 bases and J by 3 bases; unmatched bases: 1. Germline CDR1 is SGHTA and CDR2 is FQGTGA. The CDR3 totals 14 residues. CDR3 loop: CASSQRGDTGELFF. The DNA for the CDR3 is TGTGCCAGCAGCCAGCGGGGGGACACCGGGGAGCTGTTTTTT.

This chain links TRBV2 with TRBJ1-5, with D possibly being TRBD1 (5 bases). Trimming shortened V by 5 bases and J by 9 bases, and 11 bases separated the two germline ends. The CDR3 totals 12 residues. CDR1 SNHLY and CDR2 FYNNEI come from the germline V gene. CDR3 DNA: TGTGCCAGCAGTCGTGAGAGGGGGCCCCAGCATTTT. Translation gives CASSRERGPQHF.

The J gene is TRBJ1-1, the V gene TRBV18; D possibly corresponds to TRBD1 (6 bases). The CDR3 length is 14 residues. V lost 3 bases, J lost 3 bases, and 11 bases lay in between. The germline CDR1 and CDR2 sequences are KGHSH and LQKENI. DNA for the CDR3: TGTGCCAGCTCACCCAGGGGAACATACACTGAAGCTTTCTTT. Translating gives CASSPRGTYTEAFF.

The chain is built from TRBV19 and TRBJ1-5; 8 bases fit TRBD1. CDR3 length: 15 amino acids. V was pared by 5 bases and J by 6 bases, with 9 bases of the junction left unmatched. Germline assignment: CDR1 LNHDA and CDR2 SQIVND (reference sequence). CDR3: CASSLQGGNGQPQHF. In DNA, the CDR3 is TGTGCCAGTAGTTTACAGGGGGGAAACGGTCAGCCCCAGCATTTT.